This T cell receptor beta chain stems from a study of early T cells in non-severe SARS-CoV-2 infection. On the study more broadly: With bulk RNA from unsorted whole blood as input, sequencing yielded unpaired chains. Findings and caveats of the study: Anti-spike CD8 responses were favored by VDJdb matching, which missed private and CD4 specificities.

This clonotype appeared a few times. Its antigen remains unknown. Just one base apart from a much larger clone, this may be a read error. Tagging with unique molecular identifiers was applied to individual cDNA molecules. In TCRdb, the 5' RACE reads were re-called with MiXCR into one record per CDR3 protein. The data hold 20,000 to 25,000 distinct CDR3 sequences, with about 4.7% observed a single time. The CDR3 length is 12 residues. Looked up from germline, CDR1 is SGHVS and CDR2 is FQNEAQ. The chain uses TRBV7-8 and TRBJ1-4; D gene unclear. Specimen: whole blood. This receptor was identified in an adult who was a healthcare worker with PCR-confirmed SARS-CoV-2 infection or an uninfected control (not recorded which). The CDR3 coding sequence is TGTGTCAGCAGCCCGAGAGATGAAAAACTGTTTTTT. It is translated as CVSSPRDEKLFF.